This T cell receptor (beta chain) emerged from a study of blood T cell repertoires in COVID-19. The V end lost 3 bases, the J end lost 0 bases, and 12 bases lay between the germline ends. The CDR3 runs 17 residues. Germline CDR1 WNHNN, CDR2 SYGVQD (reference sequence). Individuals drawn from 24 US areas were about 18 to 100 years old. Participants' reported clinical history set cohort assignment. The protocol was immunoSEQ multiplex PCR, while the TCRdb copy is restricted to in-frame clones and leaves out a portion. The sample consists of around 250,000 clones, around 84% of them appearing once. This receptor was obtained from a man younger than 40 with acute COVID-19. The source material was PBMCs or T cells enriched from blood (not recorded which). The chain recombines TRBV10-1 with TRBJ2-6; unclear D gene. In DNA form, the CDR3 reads TGCGCCAGCAGTGATAATCCCAGTCCCTCTGGGGCCAACGTCCTGACTTTC. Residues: CASSDNPSPSGANVLTF.